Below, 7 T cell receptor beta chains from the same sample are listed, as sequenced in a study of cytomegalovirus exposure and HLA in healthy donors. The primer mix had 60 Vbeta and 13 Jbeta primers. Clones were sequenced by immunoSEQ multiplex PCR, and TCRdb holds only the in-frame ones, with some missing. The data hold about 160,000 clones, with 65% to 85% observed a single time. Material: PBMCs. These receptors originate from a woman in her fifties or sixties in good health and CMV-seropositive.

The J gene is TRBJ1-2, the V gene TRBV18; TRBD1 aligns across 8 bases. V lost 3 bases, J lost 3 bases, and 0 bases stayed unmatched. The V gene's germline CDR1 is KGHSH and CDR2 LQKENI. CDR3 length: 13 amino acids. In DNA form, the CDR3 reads TGTGCCAGCTCACCGACAGGGGACTATGGCTACACCTTC. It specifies CASSPTGDYGYTF.

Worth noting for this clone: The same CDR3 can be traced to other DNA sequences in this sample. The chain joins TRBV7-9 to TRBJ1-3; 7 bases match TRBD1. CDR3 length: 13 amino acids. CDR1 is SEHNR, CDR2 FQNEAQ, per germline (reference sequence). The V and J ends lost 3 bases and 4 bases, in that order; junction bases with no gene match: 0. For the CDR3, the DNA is TGTGCCAGCAGCTTGGGACAGGGAAACACCATATATTTT. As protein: CASSLGQGNTIYF.

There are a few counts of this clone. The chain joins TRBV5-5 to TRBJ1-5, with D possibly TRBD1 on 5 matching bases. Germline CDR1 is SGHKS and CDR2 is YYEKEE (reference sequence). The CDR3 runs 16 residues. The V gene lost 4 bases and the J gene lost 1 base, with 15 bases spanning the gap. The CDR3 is CASSQEARQSNQPQHF. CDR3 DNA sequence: TGTGCCAGCAGCCAAGAAGCTCGACAGAGCAATCAGCCCCAGCATTTT.

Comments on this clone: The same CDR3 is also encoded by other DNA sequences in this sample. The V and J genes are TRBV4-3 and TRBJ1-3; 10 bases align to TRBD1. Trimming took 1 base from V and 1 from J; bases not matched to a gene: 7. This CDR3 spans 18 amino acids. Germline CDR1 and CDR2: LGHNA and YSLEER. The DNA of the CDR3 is TGCGCCAGCAGCCAAGTCAGGGACAGGGGTTTGTCTGGAAACACCATATATTTT. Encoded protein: CASSQVRDRGLSGNTIYF.

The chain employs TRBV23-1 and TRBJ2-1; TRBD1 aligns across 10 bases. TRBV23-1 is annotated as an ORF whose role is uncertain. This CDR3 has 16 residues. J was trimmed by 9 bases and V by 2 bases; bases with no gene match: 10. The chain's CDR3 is CASSQQTGGAVGEQFF. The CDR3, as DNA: TGCGCCAGCAGTCAACAGACAGGGGGCGCAGTGGGTGAGCAGTTCTTC.

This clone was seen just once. The CDR3 coding sequence is TGTGCCAGCAGTTTATCACTTCGCGGGGGGGCTGAAGCTTTCTTT. This codes for CASSLSLRGGAEAFF. The rearrangement uses TRBV27 and TRBJ1-1; tentatively, D is TRBD1 (5 bases). CDR3 length: 15 amino acids. The germline V and J ends were trimmed by 0 bases and 6 bases, with 14 bases remaining between them. Germline V gene sequence: CDR1 MNHEY, CDR2 SMNVEV (reference sequence).

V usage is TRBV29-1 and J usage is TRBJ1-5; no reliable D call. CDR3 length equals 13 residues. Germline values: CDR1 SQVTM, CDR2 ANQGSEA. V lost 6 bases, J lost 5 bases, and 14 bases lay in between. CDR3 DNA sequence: TGCAGCGTCAAACAAGGAGGAGATCAGCCCCAGCATTTT. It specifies CSVKQGGDQPQHF.